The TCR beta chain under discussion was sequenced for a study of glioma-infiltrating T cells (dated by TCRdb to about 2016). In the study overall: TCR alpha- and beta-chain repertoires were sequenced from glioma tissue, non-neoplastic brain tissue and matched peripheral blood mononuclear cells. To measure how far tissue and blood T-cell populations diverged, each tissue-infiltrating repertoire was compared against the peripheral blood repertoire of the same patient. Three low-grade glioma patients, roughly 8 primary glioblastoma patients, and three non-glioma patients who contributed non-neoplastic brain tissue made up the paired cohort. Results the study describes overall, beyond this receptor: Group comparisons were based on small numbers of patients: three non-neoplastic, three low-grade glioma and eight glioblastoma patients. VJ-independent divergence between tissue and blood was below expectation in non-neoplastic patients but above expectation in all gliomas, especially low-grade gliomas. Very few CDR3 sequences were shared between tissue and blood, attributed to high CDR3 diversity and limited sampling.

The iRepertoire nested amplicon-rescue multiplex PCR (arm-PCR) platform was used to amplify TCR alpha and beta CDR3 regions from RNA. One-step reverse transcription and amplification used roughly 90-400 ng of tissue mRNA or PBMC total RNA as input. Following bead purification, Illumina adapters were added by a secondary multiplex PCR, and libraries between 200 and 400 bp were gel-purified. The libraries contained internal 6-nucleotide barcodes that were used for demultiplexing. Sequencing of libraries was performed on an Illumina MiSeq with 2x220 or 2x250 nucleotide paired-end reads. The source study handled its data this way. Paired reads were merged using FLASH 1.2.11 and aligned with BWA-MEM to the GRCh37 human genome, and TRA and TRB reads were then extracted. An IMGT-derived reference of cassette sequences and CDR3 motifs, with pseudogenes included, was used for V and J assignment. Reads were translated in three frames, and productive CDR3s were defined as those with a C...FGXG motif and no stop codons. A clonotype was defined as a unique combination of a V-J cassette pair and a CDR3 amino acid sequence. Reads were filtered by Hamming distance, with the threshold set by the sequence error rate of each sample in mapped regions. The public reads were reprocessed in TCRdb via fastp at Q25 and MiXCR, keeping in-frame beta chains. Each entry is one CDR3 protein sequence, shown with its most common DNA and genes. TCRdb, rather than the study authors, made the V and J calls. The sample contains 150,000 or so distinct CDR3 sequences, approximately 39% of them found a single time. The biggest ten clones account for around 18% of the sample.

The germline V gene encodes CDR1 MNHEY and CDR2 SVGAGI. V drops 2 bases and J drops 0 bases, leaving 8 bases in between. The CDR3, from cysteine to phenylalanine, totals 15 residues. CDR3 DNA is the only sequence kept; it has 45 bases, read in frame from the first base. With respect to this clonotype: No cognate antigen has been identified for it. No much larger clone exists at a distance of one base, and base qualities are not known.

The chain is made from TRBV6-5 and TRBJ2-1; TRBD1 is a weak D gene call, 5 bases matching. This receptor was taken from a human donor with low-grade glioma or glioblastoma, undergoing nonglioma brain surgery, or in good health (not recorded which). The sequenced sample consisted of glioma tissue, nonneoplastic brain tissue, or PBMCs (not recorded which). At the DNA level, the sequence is TGTGCCAGCAGTTACGAAAGGGGCTCCTACAATGAGCAGTTCTTC. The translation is CASSYERGSYNEQFF.